Here is one TCR beta chain with its context. No antigen is known for it. Second doses at about 4 or about 12 weeks were pooled. V was cut by 0 bases and J by 4 bases, with 11 bases left in between. The CDR3 has 15 residues. Per germline, CDR1 SGHTA and CDR2 FQGNSA. This sample stems from a study of T cell responses to AZD1222 COVID-19 vaccine. Generated by immunoSEQ multiplex PCR, the TCRdb table keeps only in-frame clones and is missing some. The table shows about 160,000 clones, with about nine tenths occurring only once. Points from the study as a whole: AZD1222 recipients seropositive at baseline numbered only five to seven. Repertoires were obtained solely post-peak T cell response. The breadth and depth of Spike-specific TCRs increased once two AZD1222 doses had been given.

The J gene is TRBJ2-3, the V gene TRBV7-2; D is undetermined. This TCR derives from an adult who received the AZD1222 COVID-19 vaccine. The input for sequencing was peripheral blood, taken 28 days after the second AZD1222 dose. The CDR3 spells CASSLALISSDTQYF. For the CDR3, the DNA is TGTGCCAGCAGCTTAGCGCTGATTAGCTCAGATACGCAGTATTTT.